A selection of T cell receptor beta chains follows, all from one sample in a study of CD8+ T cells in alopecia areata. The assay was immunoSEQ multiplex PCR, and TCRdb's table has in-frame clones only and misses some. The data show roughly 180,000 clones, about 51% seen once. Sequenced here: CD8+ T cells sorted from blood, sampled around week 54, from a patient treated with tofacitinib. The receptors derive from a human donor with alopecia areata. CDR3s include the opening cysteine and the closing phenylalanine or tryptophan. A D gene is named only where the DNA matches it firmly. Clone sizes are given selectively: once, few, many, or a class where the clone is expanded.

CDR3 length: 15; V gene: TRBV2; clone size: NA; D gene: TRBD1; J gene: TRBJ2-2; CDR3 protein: CASRRDRTNTGELFF; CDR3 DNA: TGTGCCAGCAGGAGGGACAGGACGAACACCGGGGAGCTGTTTTTT
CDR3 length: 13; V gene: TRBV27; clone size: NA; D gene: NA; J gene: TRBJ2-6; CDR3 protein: CASSTLGANVLTF; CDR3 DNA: TGTGCCAGCAGTACCTTAGGGGCCAACGTCCTGACTTTC
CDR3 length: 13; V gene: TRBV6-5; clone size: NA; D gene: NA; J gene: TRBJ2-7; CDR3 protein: CASSEGLEYEQYF; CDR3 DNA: TGTGCCAGCAGTGAGGGCCTGGAGTACGAGCAGTACTTC
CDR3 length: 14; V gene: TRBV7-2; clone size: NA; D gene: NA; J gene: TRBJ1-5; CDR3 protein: CASSLDDSNQPQHF; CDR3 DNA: TGTGCCAGCAGCTTAGACGATAGCAATCAGCCCCAGCATTTT
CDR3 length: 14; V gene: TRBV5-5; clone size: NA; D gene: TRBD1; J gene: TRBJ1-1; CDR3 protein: CASSLARGSTEAFF; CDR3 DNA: TGTGCCAGCAGCTTGGCCAGGGGGAGCACTGAAGCTTTCTTT
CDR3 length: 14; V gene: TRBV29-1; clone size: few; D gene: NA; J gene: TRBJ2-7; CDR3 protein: CSVDAGSPLSEQYF; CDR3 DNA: TGCAGCGTTGACGCGGGGTCCCCCCTCTCCGAGCAGTACTTC
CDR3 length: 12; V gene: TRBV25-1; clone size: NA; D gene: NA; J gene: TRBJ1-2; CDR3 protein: CASSQRFGRYTF; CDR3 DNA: TGTGCCAGCAGTCAAAGATTCGGTCGCTACACCTTC
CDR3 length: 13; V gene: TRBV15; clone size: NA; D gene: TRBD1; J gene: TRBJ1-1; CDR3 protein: CATSRDWTGEAFF; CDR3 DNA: TGTGCCACCAGCAGAGATTGGACAGGCGAAGCTTTCTTT
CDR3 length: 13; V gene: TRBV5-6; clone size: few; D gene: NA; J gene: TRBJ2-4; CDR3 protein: CASSLVGVEDQYF; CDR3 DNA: TGTGCCAGCAGCTTGGTCGGGGTAGAAGATCAGTACTTC
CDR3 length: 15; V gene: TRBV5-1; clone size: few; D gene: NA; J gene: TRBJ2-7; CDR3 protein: CASREGGSRAYEQYF; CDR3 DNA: TGCGCCAGCAGAGAAGGCGGATCCAGAGCCTACGAGCAGTACTTC
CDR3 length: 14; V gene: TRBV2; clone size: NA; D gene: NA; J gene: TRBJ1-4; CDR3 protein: CASSAGQLYEKLFF; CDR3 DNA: TGTGCCAGCAGTGCGGGGCAGCTTTATGAAAAACTGTTTTTT
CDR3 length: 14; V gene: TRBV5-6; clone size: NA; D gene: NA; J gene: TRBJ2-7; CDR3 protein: CASSHQMLSYEQYF; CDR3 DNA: TGTGCCAGCAGTCACCAGATGCTCTCCTACGAGCAGTACTTC
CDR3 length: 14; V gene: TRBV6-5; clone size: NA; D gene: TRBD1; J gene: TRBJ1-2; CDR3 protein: CASSSSGTGYGYTF; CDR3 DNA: TGTGCCAGCAGCTCCTCCGGGACAGGGTATGGCTACACCTTC
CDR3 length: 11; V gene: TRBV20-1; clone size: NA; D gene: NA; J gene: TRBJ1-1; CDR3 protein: CSAIPSLEAFF; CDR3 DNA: TGCAGCGCGATCCCGTCCCTAGAAGCTTTCTTT
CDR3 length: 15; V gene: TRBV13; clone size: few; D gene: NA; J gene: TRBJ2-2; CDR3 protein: CASSLDSTNTGELFF; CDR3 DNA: TGTGCCAGCAGCTTGGACAGTACGAACACCGGGGAGCTGTTTTTT
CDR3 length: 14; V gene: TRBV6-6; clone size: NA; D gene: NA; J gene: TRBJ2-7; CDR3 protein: CASSYSTGTYEQYF; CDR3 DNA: TGTGCCAGCAGTTACTCGACCGGGACCTACGAGCAGTACTTC